Listed below are T cell receptor beta chains from one sample, sequenced in a study of cytomegalovirus exposure and HLA in healthy donors. Measured with immunoSEQ multiplex PCR; TCRdb has only the in-frame clones, and not every one. In total, the table holds 75,000 to 85,000 clones. The sequenced material came from PBMCs. These receptors were taken from a man aged 18 to 30 in good health and CMV-seropositive. CDR3s include the opening cysteine and the closing phenylalanine or tryptophan. Each record gives: J gene, V gene, D gene, CDR3 protein, CDR3 DNA. A D gene is named only where the DNA matches it firmly.

TRBJ2-7,TRBV27,NA,CASSEGRSYEQYF,TGTGCCAGCAGTGAGGGCAGGAGCTACGAGCAGTACTTC
TRBJ1-3,TRBV5-1,NA,CASSLAGVGNTIYF,TGCGCCAGCAGCTTGGCCGGGGTCGGGAACACCATATATTTT
TRBJ1-5,TRBV28,NA,CASSSGGISNQPQHF,TGTGCCAGCAGTTCGGGGGGAATTAGCAATCAGCCCCAGCATTTT
TRBJ1-1,TRBV2,TRBD1,CASRGDRANTEAFF,TGTGCCAGCAGAGGCGACAGGGCGAACACTGAAGCTTTCTTT
TRBJ2-1,TRBV27,NA,CASSLTAGFSYNEQFF,TGTGCCAGCAGTCTAACAGCGGGCTTCTCCTACAATGAGCAGTTCTTC
TRBJ2-7,TRBV28,TRBD1,CASSSGQGYEQYF,TGTGCCAGCAGTTCCGGACAGGGGTACGAGCAGTACTTC
TRBJ2-7,TRBV28,NA,CASTPSELVAHEQYF,TGTGCCAGCACCCCTAGCGAGCTAGTCGCCCACGAGCAGTACTTC
TRBJ1-2,TRBV19,NA,CASGAGERYGYTF,TGTGCCAGTGGAGCAGGGGAGCGGTATGGCTACACCTTC
TRBJ2-5,TRBV5-6,TRBD2,CASSLAGRIAGGGETQYF,TGTGCCAGCAGCTTGGCCGGGAGAATAGCGGGAGGGGGAGAGACCCAGTACTTC
TRBJ2-4,TRBV19,TRBD1,CASSIGTGFMDKNIQYF,TGTGCCAGTAGTATTGGGACAGGGTTTATGGACAAAAACATTCAGTACTTC
TRBJ1-4,TRBV5-1,NA,CASSLMRRKRAREKLFF,TGCGCCAGCAGCTTGATGCGTCGCAAGAGGGCGAGGGAAAAACTGTTTTTT
TRBJ2-1,TRBV19,TRBD1,CASRRDRGNNEQFF,TGTGCCAGTAGAAGGGACAGGGGTAACAATGAGCAGTTCTTC
TRBJ1-1,TRBV28,NA,CASRLSHQNTEAFF,TGTGCCAGCAGGCTTTCACATCAGAACACTGAAGCTTTCTTT
TRBJ2-6,TRBV5-1,TRBD1,CASSPTGGALPGANVLTF,TGCGCCAGCAGTCCGACAGGGGGCGCGCTCCCTGGGGCCAACGTCCTGACTTTC
TRBJ2-7,TRBV5-8,TRBD1,CASSLRDRHYEQYF,TGTGCCAGCAGCTTGAGGGACAGGCACTACGAGCAGTACTTC
TRBJ1-1,TRBV11-2,NA,CASSPVGRVYTEAFF,TGTGCCAGCAGCCCAGTGGGCAGGGTGTACACTGAAGCTTTCTTT
TRBJ2-1,TRBV9,NA,CASSVNGYNEQFF,TGTGCCAGCAGCGTTAACGGCTACAATGAGCAGTTCTTC
TRBJ1-3,TRBV7-9,NA,CATFGGNTIYF,TGTGCCACCTTCGGGGGAAACACCATATATTTT
TRBJ1-1,TRBV11-2,TRBD1,CASSLGTGAFSTEAFF,TGTGCCAGCAGCTTAGGTACAGGGGCGTTTAGCACTGAAGCTTTCTTT
TRBJ1-4,TRBV5-1,TRBD1,CASSLGGTGEKLFF,TGCGCCAGCAGCTTGGGAGGGACAGGTGAAAAACTGTTTTTT
TRBJ2-1,TRBV19,TRBD2,CASSILAGDVNEQFF,TGTGCCAGTAGTATACTAGCGGGAGACGTCAATGAGCAGTTCTTC
TRBJ2-5,TRBV7-8,TRBD1,CASSNQSGGRKTQYF,TGTGCCAGCAGCAACCAATCAGGGGGCCGAAAGACCCAGTACTTC
TRBJ2-2,TRBV5-6,NA,CASSFGLAVTGELFF,TGTGCCAGCAGCTTTGGCCTAGCTGTGACCGGGGAGCTGTTTTTT
TRBJ1-4,TRBV5-1,NA,CASSLASNEKLFF,TGCGCCAGCAGCTTGGCTTCTAATGAAAAACTGTTTTTT
TRBJ2-1,TRBV7-2,NA,CASSLGTPDNEQFF,TGTGCCAGCAGCTTAGGGACTCCGGACAATGAGCAGTTCTTC
TRBJ2-3,TRBV2,NA,CASSRTPPSTDTQYF,TGTGCCAGCAGTCGGACACCTCCTAGCACAGATACGCAGTATTTT
TRBJ1-1,TRBV27,NA,CASSDRPNTEAFF,TGTGCCAGCAGTGACAGGCCCAACACTGAAGCTTTCTTT
TRBJ1-4,TRBV28,NA,CASSLRAGGEKLFF,TGTGCCAGCAGTCTCAGGGCGGGGGGCGAAAAACTGTTTTTT
TRBJ2-7,TRBV5-1,TRBD1,CASSILGQDYEQYF,TGCGCCAGCAGCATACTGGGACAGGACTACGAGCAGTACTTC
TRBJ1-5,TRBV7-2,TRBD1,CASSHDREFPPQHF,TGTGCCAGCAGCCACGACAGGGAATTTCCGCCCCAGCATTTT
TRBJ2-6,TRBV5-6,NA,CASSRGPNSPEGANVLTF,TGTGCCAGCAGCAGGGGTCCGAATTCCCCTGAGGGGGCCAACGTCCTGACTTTC
TRBJ1-2,TRBV5-4,NA,CASRGALGYTF,TGTGCCAGCAGGGGGGCCCTTGGCTACACCTTC
TRBJ2-1,TRBV6-4,NA,CASSEGDRGEQFF,TGTGCCAGCAGTGAAGGTGACCGGGGGGAGCAGTTCTTC
TRBJ1-1,TRBV18,TRBD1,CASSLRDRGSLLMNTEAFF,TGTGCCAGCTCACTCCGGGACAGGGGCAGCCTATTGATGAACACTGAAGCTTTCTTT
TRBJ2-1,TRBV2,TRBD2,CASSALAGAYNEQFF,TGTGCCAGCAGTGCTCTAGCGGGGGCCTACAATGAGCAGTTCTTC
TRBJ1-3,TRBV9,NA,CASSVAEGVGVSGNTIYF,TGTGCCAGCAGCGTAGCTGAGGGGGTGGGGGTATCCGGAAACACCATATATTTT
TRBJ2-7,TRBV6-1,TRBD1,CASRGDSYEQYF,TGTGCCAGCAGGGGGGACAGCTACGAGCAGTACTTC
TRBJ1-5,TRBV7-9,NA,CASSLSEGFQHF,TGTGCCAGCAGCTTATCGGAGGGATTTCAGCATTTT
TRBJ2-1,TRBV5-1,TRBD2,CASSPGLAGGYEQFF,TGCGCCAGCAGCCCGGGACTAGCGGGAGGGTATGAGCAGTTCTTC
TRBJ2-1,TRBV19,NA,CASSPGVEQFF,TGTGCCAGTAGTCCGGGAGTTGAGCAGTTCTTC
TRBJ1-5,TRBV4-2,TRBD1,CASSADRGAGQPQHF,TGTGCCAGCAGCGCTGACAGGGGCGCGGGTCAGCCCCAGCATTTT
TRBJ2-3,TRBV7-2,TRBD1,CASSLALRDRVTDTQYF,TGTGCCAGCAGCTTAGCGCTAAGGGACAGGGTCACAGATACGCAGTATTTT
TRBJ1-4,TRBV7-2,TRBD1,CASSLVPGQGAGEKLFF,TGTGCCAGCAGCTTAGTACCCGGACAGGGGGCGGGTGAAAAACTGTTTTTT
TRBJ2-2,TRBV10-3,TRBD1,CAISETTGGATGELFF,TGTGCCATCAGTGAGACGACAGGGGGCGCGACCGGGGAGCTGTTTTTT
TRBJ1-5,TRBV5-8,NA,CASSLVSGSNQPQHF,TGTGCCAGCAGCTTGGTGTCAGGCAGCAATCAGCCCCAGCATTTT
TRBJ2-3,TRBV6-1,TRBD2,CASRLLAGVPDTQYF,TGTGCCAGCAGGCTACTAGCGGGAGTCCCCGATACGCAGTATTTT
TRBJ2-5,TRBV5-1,NA,CASSPLSTGWIETQYF,TGCGCCAGCAGCCCGCTATCCACAGGGTGGATAGAGACCCAGTACTTC
TRBJ2-1,TRBV5-4,NA,CASSSRSGGSEQFF,TGTGCCAGCAGCTCGCGAAGTGGGGGGAGTGAGCAGTTCTTC
TRBJ1-2,TRBV2,NA,CASSWAEPGYTF,TGTGCCAGCAGCTGGGCAGAGCCTGGCTACACCTTC
TRBJ2-7,TRBV5-4,NA,CASSSAYEQYF,TGTGCCAGCAGTTCCGCCTACGAGCAGTACTTC
TRBJ2-1,TRBV7-9,NA,CASSLLGRISEQFF,TGTGCCAGCAGCCTGTTAGGGAGAATCAGTGAGCAGTTCTTC
TRBJ2-7,TRBV11-2,NA,CASSFSGPREQYF,TGTGCCAGCAGCTTTAGCGGTCCTAGGGAGCAGTACTTC
TRBJ2-7,TRBV2,NA,CASSDSGQGARNEQYF,TGTGCCAGCAGTGATAGTGGGCAGGGCGCAAGGAACGAGCAGTACTTC
TRBJ1-2,TRBV7-3,TRBD1,CASSQGQGAGYTF,TGTGCCAGCAGTCAGGGACAGGGGGCTGGCTACACCTTC
TRBJ1-2,TRBV5-1,NA,CASSPVGGDYGYTF,TGCGCCAGCAGCCCGGTAGGGGGAGACTATGGCTACACCTTC
TRBJ1-1,TRBV11-3,TRBD1,CASSHRTGSEAFF,TGTGCCAGCAGCCATAGGACAGGGAGTGAAGCTTTCTTT
TRBJ2-1,TRBV5-1,NA,CASTILGGYEQFF,TGCGCCAGCACAATACTTGGGGGCTATGAGCAGTTCTTC